One sample yielded the 2 T cell receptor beta chains listed below, sequenced in a study of blood T cell repertoires in COVID-19. The method was immunoSEQ multiplex PCR; TCRdb's version includes in-frame clones alone and lacks a portion of them. The sample consists of tens of thousands of clones, roughly 89% of them appearing once. The sequencing sample was made of peripheral blood. These receptors all come from a human donor in a cohort sampled during active COVID-19.

The chain couples TRBV19 to TRBJ2-7; TRBD2 is a possible D gene (5 bases). V was shortened by 5 bases and J by 6 bases, with 17 bases between the two germline ends. Germline CDR1 reads LNHDA; CDR2 reads SQIVND (reference sequence). The CDR3 runs 14 residues. The chain's CDR3 is CASSGSGIVFEQYF. The CDR3, as DNA: TGTGCCAGTAGTGGGTCCGGGATTGTATTCGAGCAGTACTTC.

This chain connects TRBV28 to TRBJ2-4; 10 bases match TRBD2. Germline CDR1 reads MDHEN; CDR2 reads SYDVKM. J was trimmed by 1 base and V by 5 bases; bases with no gene match: 2. The CDR3 extends over 15 amino acids. The CDR3 DNA is TGTGCCAGCAGTCTAGCGGGAGATGCCAAAAACATTCAGTACTTC. This gives the protein CASSLAGDAKNIQYF.